This entry describes one T cell receptor beta chain. CD4 enrichment then naive enrichment separated naive from memory CD4+ cells. Germline values: CDR1 SGDLS, CDR2 YYNGEE. CDR3 length equals 13 residues. V gave up 3 bases and J gave up 10 bases; unmatched junction bases: 7. Naive and memory CD4+ T cell DNA was deep-sequenced without culture. Produced via immunoSEQ multiplex PCR; TCRdb's table is partial and in-frame only. This repertoire shows approximately 37,000 clones, 70% to 90% found once; its top ten account for approximately 3.1%. This entry is derived from a study of CD4 T cells in relation to SARS-CoV-2 and coronaviruses.

The V and J genes are TRBV9 and TRBJ2-1; 7 nucleotides match TRBD2. This sequence was found in an adult with COVID-19. The sample comprised memory CD4+ T cells from PBMCs. Here the CDR3 DNA reads TGTGCCAGCAGCGGACCATCGGGAGGCGAGCAGTTCTTC. Translation: CASSGPSGGEQFF.